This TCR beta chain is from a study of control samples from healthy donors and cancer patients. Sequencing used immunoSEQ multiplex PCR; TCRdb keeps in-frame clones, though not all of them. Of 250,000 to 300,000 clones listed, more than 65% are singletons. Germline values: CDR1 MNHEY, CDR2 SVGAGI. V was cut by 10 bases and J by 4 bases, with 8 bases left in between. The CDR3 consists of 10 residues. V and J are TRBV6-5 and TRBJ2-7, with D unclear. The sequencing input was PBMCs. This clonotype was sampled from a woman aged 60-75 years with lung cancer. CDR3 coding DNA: TGTGCCACTTTCGGATACGAGCAGTACTTC. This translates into CATFGYEQYF.